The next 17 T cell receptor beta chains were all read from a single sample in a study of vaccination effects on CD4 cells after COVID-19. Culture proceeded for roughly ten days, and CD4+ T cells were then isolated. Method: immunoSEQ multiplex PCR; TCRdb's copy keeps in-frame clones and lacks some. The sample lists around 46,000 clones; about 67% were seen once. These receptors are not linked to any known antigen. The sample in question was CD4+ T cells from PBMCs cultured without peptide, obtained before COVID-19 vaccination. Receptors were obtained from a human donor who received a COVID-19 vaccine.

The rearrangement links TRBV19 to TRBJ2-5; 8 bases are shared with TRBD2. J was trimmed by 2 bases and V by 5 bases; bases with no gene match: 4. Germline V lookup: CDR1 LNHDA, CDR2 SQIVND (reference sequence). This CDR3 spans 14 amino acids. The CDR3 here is CASSRRGGQETQYF. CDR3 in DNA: TGTGCCAGTAGTCGACGGGGGGGGCAAGAGACCCAGTACTTC.

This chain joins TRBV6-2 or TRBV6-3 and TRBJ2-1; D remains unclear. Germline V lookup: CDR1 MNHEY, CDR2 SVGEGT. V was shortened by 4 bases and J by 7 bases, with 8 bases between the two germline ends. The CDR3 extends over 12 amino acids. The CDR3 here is CASSWAKNEQFF. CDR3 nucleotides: TGTGCCAGCAGTTGGGCGAAGAATGAGCAGTTCTTC.

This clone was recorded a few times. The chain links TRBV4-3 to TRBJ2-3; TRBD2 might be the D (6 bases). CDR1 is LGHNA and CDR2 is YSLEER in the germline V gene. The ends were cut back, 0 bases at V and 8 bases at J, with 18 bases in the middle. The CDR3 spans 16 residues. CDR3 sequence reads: CASSQDRGFRGGTQYF. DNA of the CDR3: TGCGCCAGCAGCCAAGATCGGGGGTTTCGTGGCGGTACGCAGTATTTT.

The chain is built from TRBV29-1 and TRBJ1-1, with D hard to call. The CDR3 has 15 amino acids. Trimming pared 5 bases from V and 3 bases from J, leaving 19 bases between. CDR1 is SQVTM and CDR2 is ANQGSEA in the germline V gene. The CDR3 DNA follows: TGCAGCGTTACGAAACCCGCGGGCCCGGACACTGAAGCTTTCTTT. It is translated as CSVTKPAGPDTEAFF.

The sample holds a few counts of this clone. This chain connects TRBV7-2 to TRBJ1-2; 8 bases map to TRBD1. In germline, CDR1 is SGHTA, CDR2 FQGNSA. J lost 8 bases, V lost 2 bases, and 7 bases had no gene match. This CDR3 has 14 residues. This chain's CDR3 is CASSLIGQGHGYTF. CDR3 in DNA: TGTGCCAGCAGCTTAATTGGACAGGGTCACGGCTACACCTTC.

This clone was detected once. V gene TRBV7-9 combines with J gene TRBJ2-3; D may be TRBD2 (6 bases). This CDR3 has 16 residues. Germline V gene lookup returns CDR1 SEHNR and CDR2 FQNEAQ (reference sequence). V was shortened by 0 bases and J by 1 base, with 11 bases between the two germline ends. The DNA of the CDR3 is TGTGCCAGCAGCTTAGCGCGGTCTAGCGGCACAGATACGCAGTATTTT. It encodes CASSLARSSGTDTQYF. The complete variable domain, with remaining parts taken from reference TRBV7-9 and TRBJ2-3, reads DTGVSQNPRHKITKRGQNVTFRCDPISEHNRLYWYRQTLGQGPEFLTYFQNEAQLEKSRLLSDRFSAERPKGSFSTLEIQRTEQGDSAMYLCASSLARSSGTDTQYFGPGTRLTVL.

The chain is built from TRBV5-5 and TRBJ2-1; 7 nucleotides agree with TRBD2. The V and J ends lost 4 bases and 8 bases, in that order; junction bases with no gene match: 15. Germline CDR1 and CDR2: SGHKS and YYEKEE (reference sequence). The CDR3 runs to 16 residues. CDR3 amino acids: CASSRGWGRAKDEQFF. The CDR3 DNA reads TGTGCCAGCAGCCGCGGGTGGGGGAGGGCCAAGGATGAGCAGTTCTTC.

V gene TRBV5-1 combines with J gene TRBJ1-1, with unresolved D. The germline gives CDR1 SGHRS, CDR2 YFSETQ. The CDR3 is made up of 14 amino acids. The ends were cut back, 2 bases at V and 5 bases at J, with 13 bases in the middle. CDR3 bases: TGCGCCAGCAGCTTACCCGGGGTGGGTACTGAAGCTTTCTTT. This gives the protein CASSLPGVGTEAFF.

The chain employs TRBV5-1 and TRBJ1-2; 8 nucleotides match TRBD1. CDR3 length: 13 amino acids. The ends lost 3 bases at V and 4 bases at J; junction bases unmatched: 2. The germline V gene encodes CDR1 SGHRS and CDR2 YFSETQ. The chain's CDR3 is CASSSGQGYGYTF. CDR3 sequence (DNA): TGCGCCAGCAGCTCCGGACAGGGCTATGGCTACACCTTC.

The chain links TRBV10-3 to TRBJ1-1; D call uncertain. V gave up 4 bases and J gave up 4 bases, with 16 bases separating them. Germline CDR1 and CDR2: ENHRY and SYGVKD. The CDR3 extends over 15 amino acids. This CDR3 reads CAISVLSHAGTEAFF. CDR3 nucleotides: TGTGCCATCAGTGTATTGTCCCATGCTGGCACTGAAGCTTTCTTT.

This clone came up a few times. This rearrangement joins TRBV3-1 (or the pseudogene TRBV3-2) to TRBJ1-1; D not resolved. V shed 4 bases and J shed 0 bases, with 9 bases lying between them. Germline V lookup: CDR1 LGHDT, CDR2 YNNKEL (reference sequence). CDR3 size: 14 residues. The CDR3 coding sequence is TGTGCCAGCAGCCTTGGACCCATGAACACTGAAGCTTTCTTT. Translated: CASSLGPMNTEAFF.

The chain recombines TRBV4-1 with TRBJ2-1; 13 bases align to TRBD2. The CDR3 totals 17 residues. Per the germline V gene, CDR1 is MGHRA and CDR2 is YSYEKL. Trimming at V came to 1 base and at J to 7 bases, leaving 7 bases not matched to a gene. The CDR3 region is CASSQGRLAGGSNEQFF. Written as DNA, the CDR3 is TGCGCCAGCAGCCAAGGCCGACTAGCGGGAGGAAGTAATGAGCAGTTCTTC.

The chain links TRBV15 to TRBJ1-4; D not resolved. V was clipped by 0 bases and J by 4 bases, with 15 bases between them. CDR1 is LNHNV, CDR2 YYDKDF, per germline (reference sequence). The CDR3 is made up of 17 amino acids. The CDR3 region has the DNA TGTGCCACCAGCAGAGATTTCCCGCGGTCTATTAATGAAAAACTGTTTTTT. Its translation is CATSRDFPRSINEKLFF.

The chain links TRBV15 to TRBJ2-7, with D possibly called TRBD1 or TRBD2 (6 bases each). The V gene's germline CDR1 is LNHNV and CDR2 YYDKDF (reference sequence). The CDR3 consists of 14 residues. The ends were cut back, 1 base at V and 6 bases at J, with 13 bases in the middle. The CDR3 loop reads CATSRVVEGGEQYF. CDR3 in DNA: TGTGCCACCAGCAGAGTAGTCGAGGGGGGCGAGCAGTACTTC.

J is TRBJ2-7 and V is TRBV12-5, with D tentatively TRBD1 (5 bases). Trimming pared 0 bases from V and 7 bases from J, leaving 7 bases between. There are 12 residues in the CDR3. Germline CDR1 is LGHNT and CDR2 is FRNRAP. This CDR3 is CASGLVRTEQYF. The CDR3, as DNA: TGTGCTAGTGGTTTGGTACGGACAGAGCAGTACTTC.

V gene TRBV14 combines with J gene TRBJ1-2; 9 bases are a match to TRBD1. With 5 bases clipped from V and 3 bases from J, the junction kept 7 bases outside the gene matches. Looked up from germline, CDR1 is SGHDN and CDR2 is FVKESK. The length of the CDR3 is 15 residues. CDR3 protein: CASSDTRDRDYGYTF. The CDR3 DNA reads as TGTGCCAGCAGCGATACCCGGGACAGGGACTATGGCTACACCTTC.

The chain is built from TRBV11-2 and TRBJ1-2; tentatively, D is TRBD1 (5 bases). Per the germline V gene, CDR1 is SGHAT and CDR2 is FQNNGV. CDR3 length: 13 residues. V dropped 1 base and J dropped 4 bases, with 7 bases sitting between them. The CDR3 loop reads CASSLGGSYGYTF. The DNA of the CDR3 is TGTGCCAGCAGCTTAGGGGGGAGCTATGGCTACACCTTC.